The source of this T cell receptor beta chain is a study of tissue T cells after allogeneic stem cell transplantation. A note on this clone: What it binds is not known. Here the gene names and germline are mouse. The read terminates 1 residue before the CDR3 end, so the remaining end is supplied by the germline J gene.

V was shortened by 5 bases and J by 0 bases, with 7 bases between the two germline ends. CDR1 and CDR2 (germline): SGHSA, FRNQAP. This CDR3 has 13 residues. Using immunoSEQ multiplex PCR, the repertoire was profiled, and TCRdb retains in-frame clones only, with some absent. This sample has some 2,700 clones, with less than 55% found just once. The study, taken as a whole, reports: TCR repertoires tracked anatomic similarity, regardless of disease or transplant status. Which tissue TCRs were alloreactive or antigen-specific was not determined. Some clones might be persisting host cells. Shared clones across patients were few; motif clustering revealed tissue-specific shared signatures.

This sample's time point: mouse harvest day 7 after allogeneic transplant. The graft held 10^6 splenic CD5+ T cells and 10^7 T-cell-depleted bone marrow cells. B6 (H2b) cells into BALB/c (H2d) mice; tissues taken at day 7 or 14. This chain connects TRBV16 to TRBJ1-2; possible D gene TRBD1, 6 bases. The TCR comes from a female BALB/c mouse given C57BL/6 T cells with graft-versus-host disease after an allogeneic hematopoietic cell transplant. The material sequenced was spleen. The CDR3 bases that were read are TGTGCAAGCAGCCGGACAGCAAACTCCGACTACACC. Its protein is CASSRTANSDYT. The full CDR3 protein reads CASSRTANSDYTF. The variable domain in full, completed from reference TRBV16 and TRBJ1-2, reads NAGVIQTPRHKVTGKGQEATLWCEPISGHSAVFWYRQTIVQGLEFLTYFRNQAPIDDSGMPKERFSAQMPNQSHSTLKIQSTQPQDSAVYLCASSRTANSDYTFGSGTRLLVI.